This TCR beta chain was found in a study of memory CD4+ T cells and cytomegalovirus serostatus (dated by TCRdb to about 2019). The study in broad terms: The approximately 35 healthy Belgian adults in the cohort included 9 who were CMV seropositive and roughly 24 who were CMV seronegative. To replicate a published TCR-based CMV serostatus classifier, the study sequenced CD4+ memory TCRbeta repertoires from a Belgian cohort whose cytomegalovirus serostatus was known.

Worth noting for this clone: Its antigen is currently not known. No base quality information exists; no much larger clone differs at one position. At the DNA level, this CDR3 is encoded by other sequences in the same sample as well.

A FACSAria II was used to sort memory CD4+ T cells, defined as single viable CD3+CD4+CD8-CD45RO+ cells. CMV serostatus was determined using a Roche Elecsys assay that detects serum IgG against CMV pp150, pp28, p38 and p52. After thawing, total CD4+ T cells were enriched by positive selection with CD4 magnetic microbeads. Samples originated from another study that specifically interrogated the CD4+ T cell memory repertoire. Following standard operating procedures, peripheral blood mononuclear cells were isolated and cryopreserved, while serum was kept at -80 degrees C. CD3-PerCP (BW264/56), CD4-APC (RPA-T4), CD45RO-PE (UCHT1) and CD8-Pacific Orange (3B5) antibodies were used for staining, and non-viable cells were excluded with Sytox blue. Including cysteine and phenylalanine, the CDR3 has 13 amino acids. CDR3 DNA only is kept here, 39 bases in frame from base 1. Germline trimming amounts to 5 bases on V and 5 bases on J, with 2 as the count of junction bases outside the gene matches. CDR1 is given as SGHTA and CDR2 as FQGNSA, both from the germline V gene.

General conclusions and limits of the study: Results were interpreted as suggesting that the CMV-associated TCR signature is largely present in the CD4+ memory repertoire. For CMV serostatus prediction, a median bootstrapped AUC of about 0.95 was reached with the original framework, and a median bootstrapped AUC of approximately 0.92 was reached with a US-trained random forest. Only CD4+CD45RO+ memory cells were sequenced, unlike the original study, which covered naive and memory CD4+ and CD8+ populations. The original-framework classifier achieved a median bootstrapped AUC of about 0.94 with a 95% CI of 0.76-1.00 on the Belgian cohort. Of more than 150 previously reported CMV-associated TCRbeta sequences, 55 to 75 appeared in the CD4+ memory repertoires, each in one to five individuals.

The Quick-DNA Microprep Kit was used to extract genomic DNA from the sorted cells. TCRbeta DNA was amplified with the immunoSEQ hsTCRbeta kit following the manufacturer's protocol. An Illumina MiSeq instrument was used to sequence the TCRbeta libraries. In the source study's methods: Removing out-of-frame sequences left approximately 2,400,000 distinct TCRbeta sequences, an average of around 62,000 per individual. Each individual was scored according to the count of 160 or so previously reported CMV-associated TCRbeta sequences and the total productive distinct TCRbeta count. A beta-binomial model was reimplemented in Python, and random forests from scikit-learn, run with default parameters, were trained on data from the US cohort. Classifier performance on the Belgian cohort was reported as the median AUC with percentile confidence intervals calculated over 10,000 bootstrap iterations. TCRdb's version of the immuneACCESS table is confined to in-frame rearrangements and falls short of the full clone set. An unresolved V gene accounts for under half of the shortfall where checked; the remainder is of unknown origin. Clone size and the V and J calls come from that table; the DNA yielded D and trimming. The sample records 70,000 to 95,000 clones, more than 70% of which are singletons. The ten largest clones take up roughly 0.79% of the sample.

This chain is built from TRBV7-2 and TRBJ1-2, and TRBD1 aligns with 10 junction nucleotides. The receptor's source is an adult in good health and CMV-seronegative. The sequenced material came from memory CD4+ T cells from blood. The CDR3 has the sequence CASSPGQGYGYTF. At the DNA level, the sequence is TGTGCCAGCAGCCCGGGACAGGGGTATGGCTACACCTTC.